One and the same sample provided the 20 T cell receptor beta chains below, sequenced in a study of CD8 T cells in Susac syndrome. The RNA, about 0.45 to 1 ug, was put through reverse transcription using random hexamers. TCRdb recomputed calls from the immunoSEQ multiplex PCR reads with MiXCR, one row per CDR3 protein. There are approximately 50,000 distinct CDR3 sequences in the sample; 95% occur only once, and less than 0.9% lies in the top ten. Specimen: CD8+ T cells from PBMCs. These receptors were collected from a human donor with Susac syndrome.

This chain uses TRBV27 with TRBJ1-2; no clear D gene. The CDR3 runs to 12 residues. With 5 bases removed from V and 2 bases from J, the gap between germline ends came to 6 bases. The germline V gene encodes CDR1 MNHEY and CDR2 SMNVEV (reference sequence). DNA of the CDR3: TGTGCCAGCAGTCATGACAACTATGGCTACACCTTC. It specifies CASSHDNYGYTF.

The chain is built from TRBV12-3 or TRBV12-4 and TRBJ1-2; 8 bases are a match to TRBD1. J was trimmed by 5 bases and V by 0 bases; bases with no gene match: 5. The CDR3 consists of 15 residues. CDR3: CASSLAGTGTYGYTF. In DNA form, the CDR3 reads TGTGCCAGCAGTTTAGCGGGGACAGGCACATATGGCTACACCTTC.

This chain uses TRBV19 with TRBJ2-5, with D possibly matching TRBD1 (6 bases). This CDR3 contains 15 residues. Germline V gene sequence: CDR1 LNHDA, CDR2 SQIVND (reference sequence). V lost 6 bases to trimming and J lost 4 bases, with 18 bases between them. The CDR3 DNA follows: TGTGCCAGTAGCTGGACAGACTCAACGGCAGAGACCCAGTACTTC. Residues: CASSWTDSTAETQYF.

The chain is built from TRBV12-3 or TRBV12-4 and TRBJ2-2, with TRBD1 identical over 9 bases. Losses at the gene ends were 7 bases for V and 5 bases for J; bases not matched to a gene: 8. This CDR3 contains 15 residues. CDR3 residues: CASTWGQGGTGELFF. In DNA form, the CDR3 reads TGTGCCAGCACCTGGGGACAGGGAGGAACCGGGGAGCTGTTTTTT.

This chain joins TRBV6-5 and TRBJ2-3, with D possibly matching TRBD2 (6 bases). Germline V CDR1 and CDR2: MNHEY, SVGAGI. CDR3 length: 14 residues. Trimming took off 0 bases at V and 4 bases at J, with 8 bases between the two ends. The CDR3 coding sequence is TGTGCCAGCAGTTACTCGGGGGAGGCAGATACGCAGTATTTT. This sequence encodes CASSYSGEADTQYF.

The chain joins TRBV29-1 to TRBJ2-1, with 7 bases that match TRBD1. The V gene's germline CDR1 is SQVTM and CDR2 ANQGSEA. V dropped 5 bases and J dropped 3; count of bases not matched to a gene: 10. This CDR3 spans 15 amino acids. The CDR3 nucleotides are TGCAGCGTTCTTCCCGGGACAGCTAACTACAATGAGCAGTTCTTC. This translates into CSVLPGTANYNEQFF.

The chain is built from TRBV7-9 and TRBJ1-2; D gene uncertain. Trimming took 3 bases from V and 1 from J, leaving 12 bases between them. CDR3 length: 15 residues. Germline V gene data show CDR1 as SEHNR and CDR2 as FQNEAQ (reference sequence). DNA of the CDR3: TGTGCCAGCAGCTTTGCCACAGAAATTAACTATGGCTACACCTTC. It translates to CASSFATEINYGYTF.

V and J are TRBV12-3 or TRBV12-4 and TRBJ1-1; TRBD1 agrees at 9 bases. Trimming cost V 6 bases and J 5 bases; bases outside gene matches: 1. This CDR3 comprises 12 residues. CDR3 amino acids: CASRTGGTEAFF. Here the CDR3 DNA reads TGTGCCAGCAGGACAGGGGGAACTGAAGCTTTCTTT.

The chain joins TRBV2 to TRBJ2-1, with D maybe TRBD1 (6 bases). The CDR3 has 14 amino acids. The V and J ends lost 3 bases and 0 bases respectively, with 6 bases between them. The V gene's germline CDR1 is SNHLY and CDR2 FYNNEI. CDR3 residues: CASSEDSSYNEQFF. The CDR3 coding sequence is TGTGCCAGCAGTGAGGACAGCTCCTACAATGAGCAGTTCTTC.

The J gene is TRBJ2-7, the V gene TRBV9; D is unclear. V was trimmed by 0 bases and J by 0 bases, leaving 10 bases between them. This CDR3 has 15 amino acids. Germline V gene sequence: CDR1 SGDLS, CDR2 YYNGEE. The CDR3 DNA is TGTGCCAGCAGCGTAGGAGTAGATGGCTCCTACGAGCAGTACTTC. Its protein is CASSVGVDGSYEQYF. Looking up the rest from reference TRBV9 and TRBJ2-7 gives the full variable domain: DSGVTQTPKHLITATGQRVTLRCSPRSGDLSVYWYQQSLDQGLQFLIQYYNGEERAKGNILERFSAQQFPDLHSELNLSSLELGDSALYFCASSVGVDGSYEQYFGPGTRLTVT.

This clonotype has only one observation. The CDR3 coding sequence is TGTGCCAGCAGCTCCCAACGTGGGGGCGGCACAGATACGCAGTATTTT. This encodes CASSSQRGGGTDTQYF. The chain has TRBV13 and TRBJ2-3; possible D gene TRBD1, 6 bases. This CDR3 has 16 residues. Trimming shortened V by 4 bases and J by 1 base, and 15 bases separated the two germline ends. CDR1 is PRHDT, CDR2 FYEKMQ, per germline (reference sequence).

V gene TRBV9 combines with J gene TRBJ2-3; D may be TRBD1 (6 bases). The CDR3 is made up of 12 amino acids. Trimming stripped 3 bases from V and 5 bases from J, with 7 bases between. The V gene's germline CDR1 is SGDLS and CDR2 YYNGEE. The CDR3 reads CASSEGEDTQYF. As DNA, the CDR3 is TGTGCCAGCAGCGAGGGGGAAGATACGCAGTATTTT.

This rearrangement joins TRBV7-8 to TRBJ2-1; 9 nucleotides align to TRBD2. With 8 bases clipped from V and 8 bases from J, the junction kept 7 bases outside the gene matches. The CDR3 sequence is 13 residues long. Germline CDR1 SGHVS, CDR2 FQNEAQ. CDR3 residues: CASGAGGVDEQFF. The CDR3, as DNA: TGTGCCAGCGGTGCGGGGGGGGTAGATGAGCAGTTCTTC.

This chain uses TRBV9 with TRBJ1-2; 9 bases line up with TRBD1. CDR1 and CDR2 (germline): SGDLS, YYNGEE. This CDR3 comprises 16 residues. V was pared by 0 bases and J by 1 base, with 4 bases of the junction left unmatched. DNA for the CDR3: TGTGCCAGCAGCGTAGAGGGGACAGGGCTTAACTATGGCTACACCTTC. As protein: CASSVEGTGLNYGYTF.

The CDR3 nucleotides are TGTGCCAGCAGCCTCTCGGGGGGGTATGGCTACACCTTC. The encoded protein is CASSLSGGYGYTF. The V gene is TRBV9, the J gene TRBJ1-2; tentatively, D is TRBD1 (5 bases). Germline V gene data show CDR1 as SGDLS and CDR2 as YYNGEE. The length of the CDR3 is 13 residues. The V end was cut by 4 bases, the J end by 5 bases, with 12 bases between. The full variable domain, rest sourced from reference TRBV9 and TRBJ1-2, is DSGVTQTPKHLITATGQRVTLRCSPRSGDLSVYWYQQSLDQGLQFLIQYYNGEERAKGNILERFSAQQFPDLHSELNLSSLELGDSALYFCASSLSGGYGYTFGSGTRLTVV.

The rearrangement links TRBV5-6 to TRBJ2-7; D gene ambiguous. V lost 1 base, J lost 3 bases, and 8 bases lay in between. This CDR3 region has 13 residues. Per germline, CDR1 SGHDT and CDR2 YYEEEE. CDR3: CASSLLRSYEQYF. CDR3 in DNA: TGTGCCAGCAGCTTGCTGAGGAGCTACGAGCAGTACTTC.

The chain has TRBV5-6 and TRBJ2-7; TRBD2 is a possible D gene (5 bases). The CDR3 has 11 residues. The germline CDR1 and CDR2 sequences are SGHDT and YYEEEE. The V end was cut by 7 bases, the J end by 6 bases, with 11 bases between. CDR3 protein: CASQEASEQYF. DNA for the CDR3: TGTGCCAGCCAGGAGGCCAGCGAGCAGTACTTC. The full variable domain, in which reference TRBV5-6 and TRBJ2-7 provide the parts outside the CDR3, is DAGVTQSPTHLIKTRGQQVTLRCSPKSGHDTVSWYQQALGQGPQFIFQYYEEEERQRGNFPDRFSGHQFPNYSSELNVNALLLGDSALYLCASQEASEQYFGPGTRLTVT.

This chain connects TRBV30 to TRBJ1-6; no firm D call. The germline gives CDR1 GTSNPN, CDR2 SVGIG (reference sequence). This CDR3 contains 16 residues. Trimming left V 3 bases short and J 0 bases short, with 12 bases between. The CDR3 nucleotides are TGTGCCTGGAGAACGCTCGGGATCTCCTATAATTCACCCCTCCACTTT. This translates into CAWRTLGISYNSPLHF.

The chain combines TRBV4-1 with TRBJ2-5, with 9 positions matching TRBD2. The CDR3 is made up of 17 amino acids. Per the germline V gene, CDR1 is MGHRA and CDR2 is YSYEKL. After removal of 0 bases from V and 2 bases from J, the junction contained 7 bases not matched to a gene. As DNA, the CDR3 is TGCGCCAGCAGCCAAGATCGAGCTAGCGGGGAACAAGAGACCCAGTACTTC. Its translation is CASSQDRASGEQETQYF.

V usage is TRBV2 and J usage is TRBJ2-7; D remains ambiguous. The ends were cut back, 7 bases at V and 7 bases at J, with 8 bases in the middle. The germline CDR1 and CDR2 sequences are SNHLY and FYNNEI. The CDR3 spans 10 residues. The CDR3 loop reads CASTTGEQYF. Here the CDR3 DNA reads TGTGCCAGCACCACCGGTGAGCAGTACTTC. The full variable domain, rest sourced from reference TRBV2 and TRBJ2-7, is EPEVTQTPSHQVTQMGQEVILRCVPISNHLYFYWYRQILGQKVEFLVSFYNNEISEKSEIFDDQFSVERPDGSNFTLKIRSTKLEDSAMYFCASTTGEQYFGPGTRLTVT.